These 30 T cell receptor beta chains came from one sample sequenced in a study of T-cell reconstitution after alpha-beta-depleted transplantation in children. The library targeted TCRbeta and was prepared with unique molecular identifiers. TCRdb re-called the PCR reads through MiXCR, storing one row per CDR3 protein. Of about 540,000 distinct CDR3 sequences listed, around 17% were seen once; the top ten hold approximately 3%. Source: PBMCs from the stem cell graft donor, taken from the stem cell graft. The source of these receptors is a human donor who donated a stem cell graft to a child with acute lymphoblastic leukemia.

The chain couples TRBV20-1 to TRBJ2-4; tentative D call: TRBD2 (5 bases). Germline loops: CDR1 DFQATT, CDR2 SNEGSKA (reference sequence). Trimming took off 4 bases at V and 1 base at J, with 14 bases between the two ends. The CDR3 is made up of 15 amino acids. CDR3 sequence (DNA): TGCAGTGCTAAGGACTTCCAAGGGGCCAAAAACATTCAGTACTTC. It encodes CSAKDFQGAKNIQYF.

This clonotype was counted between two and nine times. The CDR3 reads CASSQGTFPYGYTF. The CDR3 coding sequence is TGCGCCAGCAGCCAGGGGACCTTTCCCTATGGCTACACCTTC. This sequence joins TRBV4-1 and TRBJ1-2; a possible D gene is TRBD1 (5 bases). Trimming cost V 3 bases and J 4 bases, with 12 bases left between them. CDR1 is MGHRA, CDR2 YSYEKL, per germline. This CDR3 comprises 14 residues.

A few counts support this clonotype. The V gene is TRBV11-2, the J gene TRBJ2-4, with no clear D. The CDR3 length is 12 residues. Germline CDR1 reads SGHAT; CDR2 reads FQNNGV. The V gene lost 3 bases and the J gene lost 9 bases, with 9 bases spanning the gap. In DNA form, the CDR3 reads TGTGCCAGCAGCTTCCCCGCTGGCATTCAGTACTTC. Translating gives CASSFPAGIQYF.

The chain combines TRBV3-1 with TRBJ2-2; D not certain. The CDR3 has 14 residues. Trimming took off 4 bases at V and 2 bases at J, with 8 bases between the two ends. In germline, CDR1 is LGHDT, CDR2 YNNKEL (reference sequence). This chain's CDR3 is CASSRGYNTGELFF. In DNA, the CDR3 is TGTGCCAGCAGCCGAGGATACAACACCGGGGAGCTGTTTTTT.

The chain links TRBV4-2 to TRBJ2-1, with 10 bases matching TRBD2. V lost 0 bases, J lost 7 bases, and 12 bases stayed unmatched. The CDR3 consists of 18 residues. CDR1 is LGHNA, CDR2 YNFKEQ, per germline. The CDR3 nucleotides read TGTGCCAGCAGCCAAGATGCCCTGAGCGGGAGGGTCGAGAATGAGCAGTTCTTC. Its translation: CASSQDALSGRVENEQFF.

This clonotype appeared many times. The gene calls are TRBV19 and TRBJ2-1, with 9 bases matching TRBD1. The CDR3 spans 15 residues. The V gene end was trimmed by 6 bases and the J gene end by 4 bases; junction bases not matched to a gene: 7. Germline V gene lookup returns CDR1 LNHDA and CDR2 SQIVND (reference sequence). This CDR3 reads CASSTTGGRYNEQFF. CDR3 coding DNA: TGTGCCAGTAGCACAACAGGGGGCCGTTACAATGAGCAGTTCTTC.

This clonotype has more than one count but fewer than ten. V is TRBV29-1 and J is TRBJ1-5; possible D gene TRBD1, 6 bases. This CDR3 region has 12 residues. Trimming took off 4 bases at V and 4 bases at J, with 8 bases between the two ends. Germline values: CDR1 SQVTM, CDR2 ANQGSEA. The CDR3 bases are TGCAGCGTTGTACAGGGTAATCAGCCCCAGCATTTT. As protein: CSVVQGNQPQHF. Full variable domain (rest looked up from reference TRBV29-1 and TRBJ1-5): SAVISQKPSRDICQRGTSLTIQCQVDSQVTMMFWYRQQPGQSLTLIATANQGSEATYESGFVIDKFPISRPNLTFSTLTVSNMSPEDSSIYLCSVVQGNQPQHFGDGTRLSIL.

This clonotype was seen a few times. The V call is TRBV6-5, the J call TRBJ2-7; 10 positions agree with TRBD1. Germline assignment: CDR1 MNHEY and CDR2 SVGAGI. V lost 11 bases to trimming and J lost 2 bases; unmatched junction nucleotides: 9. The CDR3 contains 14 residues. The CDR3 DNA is TGTGCCGGATTCAGGACAGGGGGAACCTACGAGCAGTACTTC. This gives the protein CAGFRTGGTYEQYF.

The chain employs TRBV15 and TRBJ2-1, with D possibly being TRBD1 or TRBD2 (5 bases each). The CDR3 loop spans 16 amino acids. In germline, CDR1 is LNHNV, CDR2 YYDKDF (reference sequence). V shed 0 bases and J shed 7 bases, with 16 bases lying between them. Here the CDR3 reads CATSRDSGPELNEQFF. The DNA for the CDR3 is TGTGCCACCAGCAGAGATTCGGGGCCCGAGTTAAATGAGCAGTTCTTC. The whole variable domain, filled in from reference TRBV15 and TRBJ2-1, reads DAMVIQNPRYQVTQFGKPVTLSCSQTLNHNVMYWYQQKSSQAPKLLFHYYDKDFNNEADTPDNFQSRRPNTSFCFLDIRSPGLGDTAMYLCATSRDSGPELNEQFFGPGTRLTVL.

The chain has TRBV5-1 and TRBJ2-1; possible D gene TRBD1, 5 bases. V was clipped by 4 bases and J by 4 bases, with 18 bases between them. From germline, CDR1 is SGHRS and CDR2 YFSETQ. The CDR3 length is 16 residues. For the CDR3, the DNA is TGCGCCAGCAGCCCGGCTCAGGGATCCTTATACAATGAGCAGTTCTTC. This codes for CASSPAQGSLYNEQFF.

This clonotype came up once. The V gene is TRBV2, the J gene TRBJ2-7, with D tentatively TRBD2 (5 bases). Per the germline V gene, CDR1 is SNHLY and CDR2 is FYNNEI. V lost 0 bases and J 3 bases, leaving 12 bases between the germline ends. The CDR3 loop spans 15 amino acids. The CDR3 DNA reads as TGTGCCAGCAGTGAAGCAGCCGGACTCGTCTACGAGCAGTACTTC. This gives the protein CASSEAAGLVYEQYF.

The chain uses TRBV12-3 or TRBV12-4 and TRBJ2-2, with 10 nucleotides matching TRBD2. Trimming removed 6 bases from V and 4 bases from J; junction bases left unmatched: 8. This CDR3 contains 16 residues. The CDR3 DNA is TGTGCCAGCAGCCTCATACTAGCGGGACTCACCGGGGAGCTGTTTTTT. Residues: CASSLILAGLTGELFF.

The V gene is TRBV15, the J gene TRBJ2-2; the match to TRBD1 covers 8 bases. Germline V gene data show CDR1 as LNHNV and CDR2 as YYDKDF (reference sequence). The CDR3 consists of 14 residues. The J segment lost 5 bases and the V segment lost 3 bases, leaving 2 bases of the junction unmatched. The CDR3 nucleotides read TGTGCCACCAGCAGGAACAGGGGGACCGGGGAGCTGTTTTTT. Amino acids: CATSRNRGTGELFF.

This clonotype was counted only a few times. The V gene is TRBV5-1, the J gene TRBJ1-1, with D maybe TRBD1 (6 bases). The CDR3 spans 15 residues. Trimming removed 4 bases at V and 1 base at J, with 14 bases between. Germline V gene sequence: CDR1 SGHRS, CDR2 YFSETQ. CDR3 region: CASSPEGGGNTEAFF. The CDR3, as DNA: TGCGCCAGCAGCCCGGAAGGGGGGGGGAACACTGAAGCTTTCTTT.

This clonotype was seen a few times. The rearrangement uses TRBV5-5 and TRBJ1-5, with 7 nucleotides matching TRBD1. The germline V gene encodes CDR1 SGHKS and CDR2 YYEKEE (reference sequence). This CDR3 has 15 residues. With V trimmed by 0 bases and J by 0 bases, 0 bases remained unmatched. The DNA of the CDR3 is TGTGCCAGCAGCTTGGGGGACAGTAGCAATCAGCCCCAGCATTTT. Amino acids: CASSLGDSSNQPQHF.

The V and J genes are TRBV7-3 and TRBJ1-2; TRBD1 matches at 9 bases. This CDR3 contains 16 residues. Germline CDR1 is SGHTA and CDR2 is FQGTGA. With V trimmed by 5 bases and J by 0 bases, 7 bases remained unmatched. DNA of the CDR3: TGTGCCAGCAGCCTCCTCGACAGGGGGGCTAACTATGGCTACACCTTC. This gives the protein CASSLLDRGANYGYTF.

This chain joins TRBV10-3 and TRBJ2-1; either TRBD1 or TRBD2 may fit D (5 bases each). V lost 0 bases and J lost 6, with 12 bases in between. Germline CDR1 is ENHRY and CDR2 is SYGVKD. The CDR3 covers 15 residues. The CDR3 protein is CAISESEGLGNEQFF. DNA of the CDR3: TGTGCCATCAGTGAGTCCGAGGGGCTCGGCAATGAGCAGTTCTTC.

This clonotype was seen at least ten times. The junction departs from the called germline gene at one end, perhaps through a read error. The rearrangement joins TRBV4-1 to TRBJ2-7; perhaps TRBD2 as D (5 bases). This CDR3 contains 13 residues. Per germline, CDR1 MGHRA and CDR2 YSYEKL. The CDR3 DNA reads TGTGCCAGCAGCCAAGGACTGTCCTACGAGCAGTACTTC. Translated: CASSQGLSYEQYF.

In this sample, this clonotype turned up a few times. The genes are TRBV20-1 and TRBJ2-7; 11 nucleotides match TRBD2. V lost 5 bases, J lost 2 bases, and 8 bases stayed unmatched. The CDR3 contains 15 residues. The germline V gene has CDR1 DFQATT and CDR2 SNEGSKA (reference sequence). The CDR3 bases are TGCAGTGCTGGCGGGACTAGCGGTCTTCCCTACGAGCAGTACTTC. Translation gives CSAGGTSGLPYEQYF.

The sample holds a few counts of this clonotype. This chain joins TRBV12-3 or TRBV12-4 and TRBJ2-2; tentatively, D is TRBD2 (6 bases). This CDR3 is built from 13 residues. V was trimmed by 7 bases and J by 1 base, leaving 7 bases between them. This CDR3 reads CASTRENTGELFF. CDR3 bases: TGTGCCAGCACGCGGGAGAACACCGGGGAGCTGTTTTTT.

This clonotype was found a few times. The CDR3 nucleotides are TGCGCCAGCAGTGATGACGAGGGAACCGGACAGCCCCAGCATTTT. Translating gives CASSDDEGTGQPQHF. The V gene is TRBV10-2, the J gene TRBJ1-5; D is uncertain. Germline V lookup: CDR1 WSHSY, CDR2 SAAADI. Trimming cost V 3 bases and J 7 bases, with 16 bases left between them. The CDR3 runs to 15 residues.

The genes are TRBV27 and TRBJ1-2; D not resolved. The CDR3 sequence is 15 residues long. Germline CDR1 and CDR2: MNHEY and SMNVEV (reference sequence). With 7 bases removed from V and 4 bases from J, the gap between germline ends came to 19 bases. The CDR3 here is CASKLGLGQLYGYTF. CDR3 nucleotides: TGTGCCAGCAAATTAGGGTTAGGGCAGCTCTATGGCTACACCTTC.

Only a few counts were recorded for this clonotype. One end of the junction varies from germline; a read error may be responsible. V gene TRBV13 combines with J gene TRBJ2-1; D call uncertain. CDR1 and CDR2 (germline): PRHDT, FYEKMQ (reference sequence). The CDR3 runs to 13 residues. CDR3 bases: TGTGCCAGCAGCCTAGGCGAGTACAATGAGCAGTTCTTC. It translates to CASSLGEYNEQFF.

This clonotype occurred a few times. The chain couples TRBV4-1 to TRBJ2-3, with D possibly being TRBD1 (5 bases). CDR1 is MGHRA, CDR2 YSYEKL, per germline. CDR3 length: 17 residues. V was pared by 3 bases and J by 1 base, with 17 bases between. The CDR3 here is CASSHMGPRWGTDTQYF. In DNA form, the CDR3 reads TGCGCCAGCAGCCATATGGGGCCGCGGTGGGGCACAGATACGCAGTATTTT.

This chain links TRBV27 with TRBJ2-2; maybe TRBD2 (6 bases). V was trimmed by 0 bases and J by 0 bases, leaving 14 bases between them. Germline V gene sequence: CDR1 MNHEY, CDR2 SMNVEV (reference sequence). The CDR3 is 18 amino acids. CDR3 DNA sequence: TGTGCCAGCAGTTTATCGATTGGCCTAGCGTCGAACACCGGGGAGCTGTTTTTT. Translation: CASSLSIGLASNTGELFF.

The CDR3 reads CASSRGLGRTDTQYF. CDR3 DNA: TGTGCCAGCAGCCGAGGACTAGGCCGCACAGATACGCAGTATTTT. This chain connects TRBV3-1 to TRBJ2-3; 7 bases are shared with TRBD2. Unmatched junction bases numbered 5, after V lost 4 bases and J lost 1 base. CDR1 is LGHDT and CDR2 is YNNKEL in the germline V gene (reference sequence). The CDR3 is 15 residues long.

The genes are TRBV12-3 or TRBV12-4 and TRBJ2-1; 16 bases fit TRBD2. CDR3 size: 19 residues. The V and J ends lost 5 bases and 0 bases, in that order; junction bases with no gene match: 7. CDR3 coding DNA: TGTGCCAGCAGTGGGACTAGCGGGAGGGCCCCCAGCTCCTACAATGAGCAGTTCTTC. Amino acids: CASSGTSGRAPSSYNEQFF.

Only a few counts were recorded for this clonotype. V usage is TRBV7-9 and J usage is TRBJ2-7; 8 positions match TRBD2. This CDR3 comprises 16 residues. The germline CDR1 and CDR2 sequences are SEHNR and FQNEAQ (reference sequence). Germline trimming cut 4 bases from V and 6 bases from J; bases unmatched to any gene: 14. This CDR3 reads CASSSGMGGRKPEQYF. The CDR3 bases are TGTGCCAGCAGCTCAGGAATGGGCGGGAGGAAACCCGAGCAGTACTTC.

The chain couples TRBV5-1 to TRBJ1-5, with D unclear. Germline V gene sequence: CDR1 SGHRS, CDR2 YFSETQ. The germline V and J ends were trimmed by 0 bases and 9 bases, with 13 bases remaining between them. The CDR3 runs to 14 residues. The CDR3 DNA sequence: TGCGCCAGCAGCTTGGAACCATCCGAGGGGCCCCAGCATTTT. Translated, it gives CASSLEPSEGPQHF.

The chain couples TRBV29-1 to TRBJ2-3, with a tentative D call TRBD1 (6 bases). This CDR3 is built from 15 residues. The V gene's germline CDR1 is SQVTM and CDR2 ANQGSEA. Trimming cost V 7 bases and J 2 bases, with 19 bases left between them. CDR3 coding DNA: TGCAGCGGGAGACTCCCCGGACAGTTCACAGATACGCAGTATTTT. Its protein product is CSGRLPGQFTDTQYF.